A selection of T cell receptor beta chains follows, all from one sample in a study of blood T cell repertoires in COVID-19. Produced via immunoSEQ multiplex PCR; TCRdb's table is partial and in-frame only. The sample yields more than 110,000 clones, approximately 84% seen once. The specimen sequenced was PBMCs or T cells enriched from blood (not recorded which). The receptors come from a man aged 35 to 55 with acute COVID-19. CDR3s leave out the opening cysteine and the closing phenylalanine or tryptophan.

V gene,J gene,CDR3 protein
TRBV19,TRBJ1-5,ASSPRPSRGASQPQH
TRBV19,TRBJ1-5,ASYMQGAGQPQH
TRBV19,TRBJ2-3,ASSAPGLRTDTQY
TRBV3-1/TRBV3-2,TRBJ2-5,ASSQVGSGERETQY
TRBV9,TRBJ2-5,ASSDRGSTGETQY
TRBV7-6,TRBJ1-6,ASSIRDRVSPLH
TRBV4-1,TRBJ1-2,ASSDRIANYGYT
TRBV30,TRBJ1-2,AWSGAGWDGYT
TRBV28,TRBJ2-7,ASLDRDTYEQY
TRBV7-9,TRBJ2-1,ASSLETGGQF
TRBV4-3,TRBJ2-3,ASSQYVGLAGKTDTQY
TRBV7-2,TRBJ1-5,ASSEQGGNQPQH
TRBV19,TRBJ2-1,ASSIRRGGLDEQF
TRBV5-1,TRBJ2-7,ASSFQGLWEQY
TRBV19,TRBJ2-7,ASSPGDRVYEQY
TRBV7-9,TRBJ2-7,ASSLDSAYEQY
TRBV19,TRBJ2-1,ASSPWTGVSYNEQF